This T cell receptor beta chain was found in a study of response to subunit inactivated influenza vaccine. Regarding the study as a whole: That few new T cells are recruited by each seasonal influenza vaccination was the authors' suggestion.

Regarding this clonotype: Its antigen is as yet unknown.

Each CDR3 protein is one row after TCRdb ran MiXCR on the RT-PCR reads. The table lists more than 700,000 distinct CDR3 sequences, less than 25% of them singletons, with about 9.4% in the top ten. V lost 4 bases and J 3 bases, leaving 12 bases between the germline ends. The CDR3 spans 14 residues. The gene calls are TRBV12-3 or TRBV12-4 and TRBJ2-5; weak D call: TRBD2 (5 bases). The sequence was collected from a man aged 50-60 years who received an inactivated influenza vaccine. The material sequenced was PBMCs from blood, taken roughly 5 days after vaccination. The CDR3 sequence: CASSSPAGKETQYF. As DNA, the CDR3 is TGTGCCAGCAGTTCTCCCGCCGGGAAAGAGACCCAGTACTTC.